What follows are 14 T cell receptor beta chains derived from one specimen sequenced in a study of OX40 agonist ivuxolimab in advanced cancers. Some clones are missing from TCRdb's copy, which holds only in-frame ones; the method was immunoSEQ multiplex PCR. The data show 74,000 or so clones, with approximately 86% seen just once and roughly 2% held by the top ten. Sequences were derived from CD4+ or CD8+ T cells sorted from blood, sampled in a trial of the OX40 agonist ivuxolimab. The receptors shown here come from an adult with an advanced solid tumor such as melanoma, head and neck, liver or kidney cancer.

The chain uses TRBV6-1 and TRBJ2-5; no reliable D call. The germline V gene encodes CDR1 MNHNS and CDR2 SASEGT. The CDR3 length is 11 residues. The germline V and J ends were trimmed by 7 bases and 5 bases, with 8 bases remaining between them. The CDR3 region is CASTWLETQYF. For the CDR3, the DNA is TGTGCCAGCACGTGGTTGGAGACCCAGTACTTC.

The chain uses TRBV5-1 and TRBJ2-1, with 9 bases fitting TRBD2. CDR3 length: 18 residues. V lost 0 bases, J lost 2 bases, and 9 bases stayed unmatched. Germline values: CDR1 SGHRS, CDR2 YFSETQ. The CDR3 DNA sequence: TGCGCCAGCAGCTTGGCAGGTCTTGCGGGAGGGCCCTACAATGAGCAGTTCTTC. As protein: CASSLAGLAGGPYNEQFF.

In its sample, this clone was seen once. The chain has TRBV5-4 and TRBJ1-2; no firm D call. V dropped 1 base and J dropped 8 bases, with 9 bases sitting between them. Germline CDR1 reads SGHNT; CDR2 reads YYREEE (reference sequence). The CDR3 is made up of 12 amino acids. The CDR3 here is CASSLTGLGYTF. The CDR3 bases are TGTGCCAGCAGCTTGACGGGTTTAGGCTACACCTTC.

The rearrangement joins TRBV6-6 to TRBJ1-4, with D perhaps TRBD1 (5 bases). V lost 6 bases to trimming and J lost 8 bases, with 16 bases between them. The germline V gene has CDR1 MNHNY and CDR2 SVGAGI (reference sequence). The CDR3 length is 14 residues. The CDR3 here is CASSLRDWGEKLFF. DNA for the CDR3: TGTGCCAGCAGCCTCCGGGACTGGGGGGAAAAACTGTTTTTT.

The J gene is TRBJ1-2, the V gene TRBV6-5; D not certain. Looked up from germline, CDR1 is MNHEY and CDR2 is SVGAGI. Trimming removed 5 bases from V and 2 bases from J, with 12 bases in between. This CDR3 comprises 14 residues. CDR3: CASSTRANNYGYTF. In nucleotides, the CDR3 is TGTGCCAGCAGTACGAGGGCCAACAACTATGGCTACACCTTC.

V and J are TRBV9 and TRBJ2-7; 8 bases line up with TRBD2. Germline assignment: CDR1 SGDLS and CDR2 YYNGEE. This CDR3 has 14 residues. With 7 bases clipped from V and 0 bases from J, the junction kept 6 bases outside the gene matches. CDR3 coding DNA: TGTGCCAGCGCCGGGGGGGCTAACTCCTACGAGCAGTACTTC. This translates into CASAGGANSYEQYF.

This clone has only a few counts. The chain is built from TRBV28 and TRBJ1-1; the D gene is possibly TRBD1 (6 bases). Trimming left V 10 bases short and J 3 bases short, with 12 bases between. This CDR3 is built from 12 residues. Germline CDR1 reads MDHEN; CDR2 reads SYDVKM. The DNA for the CDR3 is TGTGCCACCTGTGACAGGTACACTGAAGCTTTCTTT. Translation gives CATCDRYTEAFF.

V usage is TRBV5-1 and J usage is TRBJ2-1; 12 bases line up with TRBD2. V shed 1 base, J shed 7 bases, and the junction held 3 bases outside the gene matches. The V gene's germline CDR1 is SGHRS and CDR2 YFSETQ. The CDR3 loop spans 15 amino acids. CDR3 DNA sequence: TGCGCCAGCAGCTTGCAAGGGACTAGCGGGAATGAGCAGTTCTTC. This translates into CASSLQGTSGNEQFF. Supplemented by reference TRBV5-1 and TRBJ2-1, the full variable domain reads KAGVTQTPRYLIKTRGQQVTLSCSPISGHRSVSWYQQTPGQGLQFLFEYFSETQRNKGNFPGRFSGRQFSNSRSEMNVSTLELGDSALYLCASSLQGTSGNEQFFGPGTRLTVL.

The chain carries TRBV7-2 and TRBJ2-2; a possible D gene is TRBD2 (5 bases). Trimming pared 5 bases from V and 0 bases from J, leaving 10 bases between. The germline V gene has CDR1 SGHTA and CDR2 FQGNSA. The CDR3 has 15 amino acids. The CDR3 region is CASSLGLTNTGELFF. The DNA for the CDR3 is TGTGCCAGCAGCCTTGGACTCACGAACACCGGGGAGCTGTTTTTT.

The V and J genes are TRBV11-2 and TRBJ2-5, with a possible D match to TRBD2 (5 bases). This CDR3 region has 14 residues. Germline CDR1 is SGHAT and CDR2 is FQNNGV. V shed 5 bases and J shed 1 base, with 11 bases lying between them. This CDR3 is CASSPGNFQETQYF. CDR3 DNA sequence: TGTGCCAGCAGCCCGGGGAACTTCCAAGAGACCCAGTACTTC.

A single count supports this clone. The chain uses TRBV10-2 and TRBJ2-3; TRBD1 matches 8 bases. V was clipped by 6 bases and J by 5 bases; unmatched bases: 10. Germline V gene sequence: CDR1 WSHSY, CDR2 SAAADI. This CDR3 spans 15 amino acids. The CDR3 DNA follows: TGCGCCAGCAGAGCTTACAGGGGGACCCAAGATACGCAGTATTTT. Translated, it gives CASRAYRGTQDTQYF.

V is TRBV7-9 and J is TRBJ1-2; D not resolved. This CDR3 is 13 amino acids long. Per germline, CDR1 SEHNR and CDR2 FQNEAQ (reference sequence). The V and J ends lost 2 bases and 4 bases respectively, with 8 bases between them. The CDR3 loop is CASSLLATYGYTF. The CDR3 DNA follows: TGTGCCAGCAGCTTACTAGCTACCTATGGCTACACCTTC. The complete variable domain, with remaining parts taken from reference TRBV7-9 and TRBJ1-2, reads DTGVSQNPRHKITKRGQNVTFRCDPISEHNRLYWYRQTLGQGPEFLTYFQNEAQLEKSRLLSDRFSAERPKGSFSTLEIQRTEQGDSAMYLCASSLLATYGYTFGSGTRLTVV.

J is TRBJ2-1 and V is TRBV6-5; 7 bases line up with TRBD1. From germline, CDR1 is MNHEY and CDR2 SVGAGI. The CDR3 has 13 residues. V was pared by 5 bases and J by 9 bases, with 7 bases of the junction left unmatched. CDR3 amino acids: CASSVTGYIEQFF. CDR3 nucleotides: TGTGCCAGCAGTGTGACAGGGTATATTGAGCAGTTCTTC.

The chain recombines TRBV18 with TRBJ1-6; no definite D call. The V gene lost 6 bases and the J gene lost 3 bases, with 15 bases spanning the gap. The CDR3 runs to 16 residues. In germline, CDR1 is KGHSH, CDR2 LQKENI. CDR3 DNA: TGTGCCAGCTCCCCCAGCAGTCAGAGCTATAATTCACCCCTCCACTTT. This encodes CASSPSSQSYNSPLHF. Supplemented by reference TRBV18 and TRBJ1-6, the full variable domain reads NAGVMQNPRHLVRRRGQEARLRCSPMKGHSHVYWYRQLPEEGLKFMVYLQKENIIDESGMPKERFSAEFPKEGPSILRIQQVVRGDSAAYFCASSPSSQSYNSPLHFGNGTRLTVT.